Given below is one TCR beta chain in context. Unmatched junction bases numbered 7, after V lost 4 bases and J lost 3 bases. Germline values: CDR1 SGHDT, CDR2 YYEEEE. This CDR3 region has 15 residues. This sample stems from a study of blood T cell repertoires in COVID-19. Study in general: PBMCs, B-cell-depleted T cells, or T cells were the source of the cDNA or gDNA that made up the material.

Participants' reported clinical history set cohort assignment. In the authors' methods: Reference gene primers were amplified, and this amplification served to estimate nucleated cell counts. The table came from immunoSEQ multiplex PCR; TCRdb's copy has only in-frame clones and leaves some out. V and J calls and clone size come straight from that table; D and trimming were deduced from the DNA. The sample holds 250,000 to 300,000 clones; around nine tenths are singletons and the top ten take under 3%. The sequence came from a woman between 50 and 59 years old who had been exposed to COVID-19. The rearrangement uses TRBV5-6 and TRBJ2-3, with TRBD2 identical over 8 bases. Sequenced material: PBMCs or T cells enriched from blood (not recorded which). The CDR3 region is CASSQTAGGTDTQYF. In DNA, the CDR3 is TGTGCCAGCAGCCAAACTGCGGGGGGTACAGATACGCAGTATTTT.